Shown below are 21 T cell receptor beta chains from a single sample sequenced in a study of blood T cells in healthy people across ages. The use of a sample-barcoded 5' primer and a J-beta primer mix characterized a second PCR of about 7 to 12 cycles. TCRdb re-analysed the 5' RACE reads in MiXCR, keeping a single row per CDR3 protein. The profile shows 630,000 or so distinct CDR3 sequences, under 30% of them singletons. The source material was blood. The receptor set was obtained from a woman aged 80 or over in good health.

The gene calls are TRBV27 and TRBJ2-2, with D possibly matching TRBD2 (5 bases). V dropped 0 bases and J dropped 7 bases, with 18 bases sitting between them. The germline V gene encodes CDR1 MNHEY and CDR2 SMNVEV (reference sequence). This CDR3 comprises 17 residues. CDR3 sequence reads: CASSLSWGLRAGGELFF. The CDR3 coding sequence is TGTGCCAGCAGTTTATCTTGGGGATTGAGGGCTGGCGGGGAGCTGTTTTTT.

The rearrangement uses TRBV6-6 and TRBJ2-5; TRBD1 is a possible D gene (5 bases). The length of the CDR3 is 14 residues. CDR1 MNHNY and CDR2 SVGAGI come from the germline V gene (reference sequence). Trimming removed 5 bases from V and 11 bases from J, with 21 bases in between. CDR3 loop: CASSDISQDNEQYF. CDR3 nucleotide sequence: TGTGCCAGCAGTGACATCTCGCAGGACAATGAGCAGTACTTC.

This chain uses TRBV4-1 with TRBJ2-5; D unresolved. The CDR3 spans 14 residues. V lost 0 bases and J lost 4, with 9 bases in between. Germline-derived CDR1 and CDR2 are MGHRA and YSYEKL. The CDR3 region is CASSQELGRETQYF. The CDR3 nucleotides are TGCGCCAGCAGCCAAGAGCTAGGGCGAGAGACCCAGTACTTC.

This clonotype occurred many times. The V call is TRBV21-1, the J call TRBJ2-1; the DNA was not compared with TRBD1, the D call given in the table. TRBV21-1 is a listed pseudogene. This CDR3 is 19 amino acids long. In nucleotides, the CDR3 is TGTGCCAGCAGCACAGAAGGACATTCCCCCCATCGCACTAACAATGAGCAGTTCTTC. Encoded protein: CASSTEGHSPHRTNNEQFF.

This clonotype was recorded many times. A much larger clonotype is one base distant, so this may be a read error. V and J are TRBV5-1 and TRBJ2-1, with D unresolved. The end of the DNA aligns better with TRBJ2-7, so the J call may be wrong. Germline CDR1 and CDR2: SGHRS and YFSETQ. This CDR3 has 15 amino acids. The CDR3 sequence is CASSLSLQSYNEQYF. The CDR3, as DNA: TGCGCCAGCAGCCTGAGCCTTCAATCCTACAATGAGCAGTACTTC.

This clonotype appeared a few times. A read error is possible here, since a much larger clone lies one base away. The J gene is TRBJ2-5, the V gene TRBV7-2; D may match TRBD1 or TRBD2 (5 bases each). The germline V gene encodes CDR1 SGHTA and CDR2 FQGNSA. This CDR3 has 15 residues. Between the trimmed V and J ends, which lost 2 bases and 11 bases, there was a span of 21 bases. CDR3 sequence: CASSLSRGSYNEQYF. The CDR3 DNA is TGTGCCAGCAGCTTATCACGGGGCTCCTACAATGAGCAGTACTTC.

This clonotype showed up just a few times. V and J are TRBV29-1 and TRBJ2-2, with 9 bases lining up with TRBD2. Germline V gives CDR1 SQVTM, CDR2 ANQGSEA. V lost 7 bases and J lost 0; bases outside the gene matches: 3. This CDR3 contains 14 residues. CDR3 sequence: CSASGESNTGELFF. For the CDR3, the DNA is TGCAGCGCTAGCGGGGAATCGAACACCGGGGAGCTGTTTTTT.

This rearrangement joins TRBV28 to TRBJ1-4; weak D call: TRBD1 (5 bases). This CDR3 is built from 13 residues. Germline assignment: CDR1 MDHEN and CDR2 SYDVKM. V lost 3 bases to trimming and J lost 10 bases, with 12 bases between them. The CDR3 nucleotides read TGTGCCAGCAGTTTCGGCAGGGTGGGAAAACTGTTTTTT. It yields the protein CASSFGRVGKLFF. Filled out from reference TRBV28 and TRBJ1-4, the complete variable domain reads DVKVTQSSRYLVKRTGEKVFLECVQDMDHENMFWYRQDPGLGLRLIYFSYDVKMKEKGDIPEGYSVSREKKERFSLILESASTNQTSMYLCASSFGRVGKLFFGSGTQLSVL.

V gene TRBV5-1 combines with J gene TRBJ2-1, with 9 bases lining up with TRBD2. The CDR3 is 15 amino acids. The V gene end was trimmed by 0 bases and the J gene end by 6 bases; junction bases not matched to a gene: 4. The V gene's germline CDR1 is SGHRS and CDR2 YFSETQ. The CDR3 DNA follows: TGCGCCAGCAGCTTGGTTCTAGCGGGGTCCAATGAGCAGTTCTTC. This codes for CASSLVLAGSNEQFF.

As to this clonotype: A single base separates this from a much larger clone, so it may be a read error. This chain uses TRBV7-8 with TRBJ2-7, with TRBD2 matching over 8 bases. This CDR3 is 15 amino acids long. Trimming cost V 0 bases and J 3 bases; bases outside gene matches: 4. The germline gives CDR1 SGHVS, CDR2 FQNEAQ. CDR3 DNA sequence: TGTGCCAGCAGCTTAGCACGGGGGGGTAACTACGAGCAGTACTTC. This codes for CASSLARGGNYEQYF.

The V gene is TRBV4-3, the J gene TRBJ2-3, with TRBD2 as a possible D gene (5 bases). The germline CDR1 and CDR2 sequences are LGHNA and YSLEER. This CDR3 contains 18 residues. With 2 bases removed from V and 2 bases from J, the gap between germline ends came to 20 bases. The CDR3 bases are TGCGCCAGCAGCCAAACCCCTCCCCGGGGTTACGACACAGATACGCAGTATTTT. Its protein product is CASSQTPPRGYDTDTQYF.

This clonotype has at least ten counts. The CDR3 loop reads CASSSYPGGLAVSYNEQFF. The CDR3 DNA sequence: TGTGCCAGCAGTTCATATCCGGGGGGGCTAGCGGTTTCCTACAATGAGCAGTTCTTC. The chain recombines TRBV28 with TRBJ2-1, with 8 nucleotides matching TRBD2. Losses at the gene ends were 4 bases for V and 1 base for J; bases not matched to a gene: 15. The CDR3 sequence is 19 residues long. Germline loops: CDR1 MDHEN, CDR2 SYDVKM.

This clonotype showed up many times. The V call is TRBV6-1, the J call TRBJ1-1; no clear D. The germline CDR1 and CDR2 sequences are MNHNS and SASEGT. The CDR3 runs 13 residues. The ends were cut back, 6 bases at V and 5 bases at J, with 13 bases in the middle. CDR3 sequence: CASSDGLRTEAFF. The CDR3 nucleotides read TGTGCCAGCAGCGACGGGCTTAGAACTGAAGCTTTCTTT.

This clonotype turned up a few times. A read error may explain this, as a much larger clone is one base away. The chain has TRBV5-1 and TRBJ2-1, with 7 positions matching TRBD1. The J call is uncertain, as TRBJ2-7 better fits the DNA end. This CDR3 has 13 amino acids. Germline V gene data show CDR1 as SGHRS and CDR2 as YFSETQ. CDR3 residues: CATRDSSYNEQYF. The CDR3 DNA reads TGCGCCACCCGGGACAGCTCCTACAATGAGCAGTACTTC.

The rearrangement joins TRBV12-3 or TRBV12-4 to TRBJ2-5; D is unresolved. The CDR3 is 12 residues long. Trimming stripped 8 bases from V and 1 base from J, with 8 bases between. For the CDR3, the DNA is TGTGCCAGCGGTCCAGGCCAAGAGACCCAGTACTTC. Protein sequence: CASGPGQETQYF.

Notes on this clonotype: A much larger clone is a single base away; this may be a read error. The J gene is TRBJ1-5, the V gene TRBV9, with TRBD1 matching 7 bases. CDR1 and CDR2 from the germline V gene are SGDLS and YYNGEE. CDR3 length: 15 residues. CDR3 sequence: CANSFSGQANQPQHF. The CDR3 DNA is TGTGCCAACAGCTTCTCCGGACAGGCTAATCAGCCCCAGCATTTT. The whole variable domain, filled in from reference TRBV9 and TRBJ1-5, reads DSGVTQTPKHLITATGQRVTLRCSPRSGDLSVYWYQQSLDQGLQFLIQYYNGEERAKGNILERFSAQQFPDLHSELNLSSLELGDSALYFCANSFSGQANQPQHFGDGTRLSIL.

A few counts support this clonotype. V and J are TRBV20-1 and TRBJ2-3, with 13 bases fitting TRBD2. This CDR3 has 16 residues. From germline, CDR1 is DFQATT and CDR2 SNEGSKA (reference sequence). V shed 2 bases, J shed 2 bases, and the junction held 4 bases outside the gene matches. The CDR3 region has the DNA TGCAGTGCTAGACCTACTAGCGGGGGGGCCACAGATACGCAGTATTTT. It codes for CSARPTSGGATDTQYF.

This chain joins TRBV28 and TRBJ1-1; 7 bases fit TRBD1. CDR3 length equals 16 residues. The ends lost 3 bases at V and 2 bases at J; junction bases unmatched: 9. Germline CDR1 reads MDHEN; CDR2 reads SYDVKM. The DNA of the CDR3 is TGTGCCAGCAGTTTCCGAGCGGGACAGCGTAACACTGAAGCTTTCTTT. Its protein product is CASSFRAGQRNTEAFF.

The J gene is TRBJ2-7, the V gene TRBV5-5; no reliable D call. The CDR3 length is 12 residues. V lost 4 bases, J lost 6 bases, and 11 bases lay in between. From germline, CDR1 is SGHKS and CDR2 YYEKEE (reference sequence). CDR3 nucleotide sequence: TGTGCCAGCAGCGAGGTAGGACCCGAGCAGTACTTC. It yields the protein CASSEVGPEQYF. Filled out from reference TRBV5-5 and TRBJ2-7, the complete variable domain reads DAGVTQSPTHLIKTRGQQVTLRCSPISGHKSVSWYQQVLGQGPQFIFQYYEKEERGRGNFPDRFSARQFPNYSSELNVNALLLGDSALYLCASSEVGPEQYFGPGTRLTVT.

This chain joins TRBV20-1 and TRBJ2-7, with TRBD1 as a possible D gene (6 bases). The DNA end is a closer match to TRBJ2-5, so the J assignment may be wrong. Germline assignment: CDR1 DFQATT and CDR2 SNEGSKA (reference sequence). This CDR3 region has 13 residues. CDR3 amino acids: CSAADTGLETQYF. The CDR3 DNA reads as TGCAGTGCGGCGGACACAGGGTTAGAGACCCAGTACTTC.

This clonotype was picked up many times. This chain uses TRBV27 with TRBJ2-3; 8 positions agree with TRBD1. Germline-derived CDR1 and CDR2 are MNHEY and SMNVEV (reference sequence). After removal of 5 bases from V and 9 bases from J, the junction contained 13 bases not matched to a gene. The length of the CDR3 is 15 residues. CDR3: CASSDLPQGAGTQYF. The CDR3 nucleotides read TGTGCCAGCAGTGACCTCCCGCAGGGGGCTGGGACGCAGTATTTT.